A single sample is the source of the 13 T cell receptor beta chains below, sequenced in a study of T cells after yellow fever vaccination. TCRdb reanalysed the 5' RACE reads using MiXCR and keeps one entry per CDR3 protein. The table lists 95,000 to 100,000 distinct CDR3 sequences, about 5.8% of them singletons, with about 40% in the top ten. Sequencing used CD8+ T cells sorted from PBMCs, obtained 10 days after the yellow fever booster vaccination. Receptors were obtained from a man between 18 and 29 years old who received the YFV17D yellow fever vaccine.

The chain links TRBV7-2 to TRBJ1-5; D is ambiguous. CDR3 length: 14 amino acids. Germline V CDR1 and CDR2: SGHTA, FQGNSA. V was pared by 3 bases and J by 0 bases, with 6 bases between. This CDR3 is CASSFILSNQPQHF. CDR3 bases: TGTGCCAGCAGCTTTATCCTTAGCAATCAGCCCCAGCATTTT.

CDR3 nucleotides: TGTGCCAGCAGCGGACTAGCGGGGGGGCGGGGCACAGATACGCAGTATTTT. Amino acid sequence: CASSGLAGGRGTDTQYF. The rearrangement uses TRBV7-3 and TRBJ2-3; TRBD2 agrees at 15 bases. V was pared by 5 bases and J by 1 base, with 4 bases of the junction left unmatched. CDR3 length: 17 amino acids. Germline V gives CDR1 SGHTA, CDR2 FQGTGA.

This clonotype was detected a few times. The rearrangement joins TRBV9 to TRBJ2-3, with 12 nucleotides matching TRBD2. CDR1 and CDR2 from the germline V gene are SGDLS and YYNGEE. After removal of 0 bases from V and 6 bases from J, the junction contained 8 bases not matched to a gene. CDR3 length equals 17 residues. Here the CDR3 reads CASSVVASGGAADTQYF. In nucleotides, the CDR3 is TGTGCCAGCAGCGTAGTAGCTAGCGGGGGGGCCGCGGATACGCAGTATTTT.

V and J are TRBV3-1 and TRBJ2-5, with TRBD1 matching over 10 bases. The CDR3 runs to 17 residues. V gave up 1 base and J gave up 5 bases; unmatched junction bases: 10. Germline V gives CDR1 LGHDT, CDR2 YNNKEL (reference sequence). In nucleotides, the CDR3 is TGTGCCAGCAGCCAAGCCTACCGGGACAGGGGTCCGGAGACCCAGTACTTC. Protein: CASSQAYRDRGPETQYF.

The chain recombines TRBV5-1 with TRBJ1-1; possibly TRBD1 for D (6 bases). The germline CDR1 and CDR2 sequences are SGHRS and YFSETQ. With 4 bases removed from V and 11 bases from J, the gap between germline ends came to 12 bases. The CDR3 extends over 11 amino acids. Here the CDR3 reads CASSGGLGAFF. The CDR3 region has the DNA TGCGCCAGCAGCGGGGGCCTAGGGGCTTTCTTT. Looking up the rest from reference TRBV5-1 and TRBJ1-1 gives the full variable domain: KAGVTQTPRYLIKTRGQQVTLSCSPISGHRSVSWYQQTPGQGLQFLFEYFSETQRNKGNFPGRFSGRQFSNSRSEMNVSTLELGDSALYLCASSGGLGAFFGQGTRLTVV.

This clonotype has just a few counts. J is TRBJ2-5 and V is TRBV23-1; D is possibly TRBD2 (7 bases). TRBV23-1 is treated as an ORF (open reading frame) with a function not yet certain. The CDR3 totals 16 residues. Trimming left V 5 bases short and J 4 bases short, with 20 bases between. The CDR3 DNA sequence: TGCGCCAGCAGTATAGGGGGGGCCGGAAAGTCAGAGACCCAGTACTTC. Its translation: CASSIGGAGKSETQYF.

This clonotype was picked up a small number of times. The chain's CDR3 is CASSEGQGAWTLNTGELFF. The CDR3 DNA reads TGTGCCAGCAGCGAGGGACAGGGGGCATGGACCCTGAACACCGGGGAGCTGTTTTTT. The rearrangement joins TRBV7-2 to TRBJ2-2; 12 bases match TRBD1. Trimming removed 5 bases from V and 1 base from J; junction bases left unmatched: 11. Germline loops: CDR1 SGHTA, CDR2 FQGNSA. This CDR3 region has 19 residues.

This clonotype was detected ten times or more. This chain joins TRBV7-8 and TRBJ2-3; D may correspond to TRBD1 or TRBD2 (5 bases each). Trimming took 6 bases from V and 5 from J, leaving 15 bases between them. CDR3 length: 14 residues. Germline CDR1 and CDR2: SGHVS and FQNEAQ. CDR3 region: CASRTGTARDTQYF. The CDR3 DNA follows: TGTGCCAGCAGAACCGGGACCGCAAGAGATACGCAGTATTTT.

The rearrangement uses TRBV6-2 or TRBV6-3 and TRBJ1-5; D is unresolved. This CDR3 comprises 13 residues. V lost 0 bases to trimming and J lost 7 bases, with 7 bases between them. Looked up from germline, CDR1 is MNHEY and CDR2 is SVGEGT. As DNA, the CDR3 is TGTGCCAGCAGTTACTCTGGGGAACAGCCCCAGCATTTT. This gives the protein CASSYSGEQPQHF.

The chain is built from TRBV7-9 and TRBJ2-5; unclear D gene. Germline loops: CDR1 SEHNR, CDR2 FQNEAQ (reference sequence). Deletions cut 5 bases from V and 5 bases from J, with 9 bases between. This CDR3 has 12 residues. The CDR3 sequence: CASSPAEETQYF. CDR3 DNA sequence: TGTGCCAGCAGCCCGGCGGAGGAGACCCAGTACTTC.

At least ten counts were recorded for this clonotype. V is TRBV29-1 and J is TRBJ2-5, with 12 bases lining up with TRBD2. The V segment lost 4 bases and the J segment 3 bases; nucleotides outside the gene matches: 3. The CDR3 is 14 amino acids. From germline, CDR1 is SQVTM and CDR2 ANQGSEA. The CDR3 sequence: CSVVRLAGEETQYF. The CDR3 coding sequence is TGCAGCGTTGTCCGACTAGCGGGGGAAGAGACCCAGTACTTC.

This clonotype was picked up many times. CDR3: CASSFPISGGDTDTQYF. In DNA, the CDR3 is TGTGCCAGCAGCTTTCCAATTAGCGGGGGGGACACAGATACGCAGTATTTT. The V call is TRBV7-3, the J call TRBJ2-3; 11 nucleotides align to TRBD2. Germline V gene data show CDR1 as SGHTA and CDR2 as FQGTGA. V gave up 3 bases and J gave up 2 bases; unmatched junction bases: 7. The CDR3 covers 17 residues.

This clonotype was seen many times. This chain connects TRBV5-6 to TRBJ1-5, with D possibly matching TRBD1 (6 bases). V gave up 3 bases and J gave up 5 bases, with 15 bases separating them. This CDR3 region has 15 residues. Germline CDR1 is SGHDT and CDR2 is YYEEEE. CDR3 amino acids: CASSWSGAGDQPQHF. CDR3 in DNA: TGTGCCAGCAGCTGGTCAGGGGCCGGCGATCAGCCCCAGCATTTT. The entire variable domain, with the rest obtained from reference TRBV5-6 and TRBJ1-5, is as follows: DAGVTQSPTHLIKTRGQQVTLRCSPKSGHDTVSWYQQALGQGPQFIFQYYEEEERQRGNFPDRFSGHQFPNYSSELNVNALLLGDSALYLCASSWSGAGDQPQHFGDGTRLSIL.